This T cell receptor beta chain originates from a study of OX40 agonist ivuxolimab in advanced cancers. Sequencing was performed with immunoSEQ multiplex PCR; in TCRdb, only in-frame clones are kept and a portion is missing. This repertoire shows approximately 57,000 clones, roughly 88% found once; its top ten account for over 8.5%. Points from the study as a whole: Expansion of clones was among the lowest in partial responders at 0.1-3.0 mg/kg.

Germline V gene lookup returns CDR1 MDHEN and CDR2 SYDVKM. Trimming removed 3 bases at V and 7 bases at J, with 9 bases between. The CDR3 contains 12 residues. About this clone itself: The antigen is unknown.

The chain joins TRBV28 to TRBJ2-5; D is possibly TRBD2 (6 bases). Sequenced material: CD4+ or CD8+ T cells sorted from blood, taken in a trial of the OX40 agonist ivuxolimab. The source of this sequence is an adult with an advanced solid tumor such as melanoma, head and neck, liver or kidney cancer. The CDR3 protein is CASSLGGATQYF. The CDR3 nucleotides read TGTGCCAGCAGTTTGGGGGGTGCGACCCAGTACTTC.